This is a list of T cell receptor beta chains from one sample in a study of blood T cell repertoires in COVID-19. Assay used: immunoSEQ multiplex PCR; TCRdb lists only in-frame clones, some missing. Counted here are about 57,000 clones, just over 85% occurring once; the ten biggest clones make up approximately 4.7%. The sequenced material came from peripheral blood. The source is a human donor in a cohort sampled during active COVID-19. Both conserved end residues are part of each CDR3. A D gene is named only where the DNA matches it firmly. Clone size is not always given. Where it is, it says once, few, many or a class for expanded clones.

V: TRBV4-1
size: .
J: TRBJ2-7
D: TRBD1
CDR3: CASSQWTGGKIDEQYF
DNA: TGCGCCAGCAGCCAATGGACAGGGGGCAAAATCGACGAGCAGTACTTC

V: TRBV7-8
size: .
J: TRBJ2-5
D: .
CDR3: CASSLGILQETQYF
DNA: TGTGCCAGCAGCTTAGGTATTTTACAAGAGACCCAGTACTTC

V: TRBV29-1
size: .
J: TRBJ2-7
D: .
CDR3: CSVETSVAGEQYF
DNA: TGCAGCGTTGAAACGTCAGTAGCTGGCGAGCAGTACTTC

V: TRBV6-5
size: .
J: TRBJ1-1
D: .
CDR3: CASNPGGRGNTEAFF
DNA: TGTGCCAGCAATCCGGGAGGGAGGGGTAACACTGAAGCTTTCTTT

V: TRBV6-2/TRBV6-3
size: .
J: TRBJ1-1
D: .
CDR3: CASSYGQNTEAFF
DNA: TGTGCCAGCAGTTACGGGCAAAACACTGAAGCTTTCTTT

V: TRBV6-4
size: .
J: TRBJ2-7
D: TRBD2
CDR3: CASKGGIVLREGLRGEQYF
DNA: TGTGCCAGCAAAGGGGGAATAGTTCTGCGGGAGGGACTTCGGGGTGAGCAGTACTTC

V: TRBV2
size: .
J: TRBJ2-1
D: TRBD1
CDR3: CASSATGFGDNEQFF
DNA: TGTGCCAGCAGCGCGACAGGGTTCGGCGACAATGAGCAGTTCTTC

V: TRBV2
size: .
J: TRBJ2-2
D: TRBD1
CDR3: CASKWDRNTGELFF
DNA: TGTGCCAGCAAGTGGGACAGAAACACCGGGGAGCTGTTTTTT

V: TRBV18
size: .
J: TRBJ2-2
D: .
CDR3: CASSQSSGELFF
DNA: TGTGCCAGCTCACAGAGTTCCGGGGAGCTGTTTTTT

V: TRBV20-1
size: .
J: TRBJ2-7
D: .
CDR3: CSASGPPQYF
DNA: TGCAGTGCTAGTGGTCCCCCACAGTACTTC

V: TRBV6-6
size: .
J: TRBJ1-1
D: .
CDR3: CASSQRGGNTEAFF
DNA: TGTGCCAGCTCCCAGAGGGGGGGGAACACTGAAGCTTTCTTT

V: TRBV11-3
size: .
J: TRBJ1-5
D: .
CDR3: CASSRKEFQGQPQHF
DNA: TGTGCCAGCAGCCGCAAGGAGTTCCAAGGCCAGCCCCAGCATTTT

V: TRBV27
size: .
J: TRBJ2-5
D: TRBD2
CDR3: CASSPRTSGTFIKETQYF
DNA: TGTGCCAGCAGTCCTCGGACTAGCGGGACGTTCATTAAAGAGACCCAGTACTTC

V: TRBV3-1/TRBV3-2
size: .
J: TRBJ2-2
D: TRBD2
CDR3: CASSPRGTSGGTNTGELFF
DNA: TGTGCCAGCAGCCCTCGCGGGACTAGCGGGGGGACGAACACCGGGGAGCTGTTTTTT

V: TRBV6-5
size: .
J: TRBJ1-4
D: TRBD1
CDR3: CASSPDRVSNEKLFF
DNA: TGTGCCAGCAGCCCCGACAGGGTGTCTAATGAAAAACTGTTTTTT

V: TRBV24-1
size: .
J: TRBJ2-1
D: TRBD1
CDR3: CATSDDTGGRYNEQFF
DNA: TGTGCCACCAGTGACGACACAGGGGGTCGCTACAATGAGCAGTTCTTC

V: TRBV19
size: .
J: TRBJ1-2
D: .
CDR3: CASSIGGAGNYGYTF
DNA: TGTGCCAGTAGTATAGGCGGGGCAGGGAACTATGGCTACACCTTC

V: TRBV7-2
size: few
J: TRBJ2-6
D: .
CDR3: CASSPQHRAGANVLTF
DNA: TGTGCCAGCAGCCCCCAGCACAGAGCTGGGGCCAACGTCCTGACTTTC

V: TRBV6-1
size: .
J: TRBJ1-2
D: .
CDR3: CASSEIVPPQTGKFYGYTF
DNA: TGTGCCAGCAGTGAAATCGTCCCTCCCCAAACAGGGAAGTTTTATGGCTACACCTTC

V: TRBV11-2
size: .
J: TRBJ2-1
D: TRBD2
CDR3: CASSLGLAGLSEQFF
DNA: TGTGCCAGCAGCTTAGGGCTAGCGGGGTTGAGTGAGCAGTTCTTC

V: TRBV30
size: .
J: TRBJ1-1
D: .
CDR3: CAWRHEDRPNTEAFF
DNA: TGTGCCTGGAGACACGAAGACAGGCCGAACACTGAAGCTTTCTTT

V: TRBV5-1
size: .
J: TRBJ2-1
D: .
CDR3: CASSLLRELRNEQFF
DNA: TGCGCCAGCAGCTTGCTTCGGGAGCTTCGCAATGAGCAGTTCTTC

V: TRBV19
size: .
J: TRBJ2-1
D: .
CDR3: CASSKGENEQFF
DNA: TGTGCCAGTAGTAAAGGAGAAAATGAGCAGTTCTTC

V: TRBV28
size: .
J: TRBJ2-7
D: .
CDR3: CASSFSGTGYYEQYF
DNA: TGTGCCAGCAGTTTCAGCGGGACAGGTTACTACGAGCAGTACTTC

V: TRBV2
size: .
J: TRBJ1-4
D: TRBD1
CDR3: CASRRQGSNEKLFF
DNA: TGTGCCAGCAGACGACAGGGGTCTAATGAAAAACTGTTTTTT

V: TRBV5-4
size: .
J: TRBJ2-7
D: .
CDR3: CASSLEGHSSYEQYF
DNA: TGTGCCAGCAGCTTGGAGGGACATAGCTCCTACGAGCAGTACTTC

V: TRBV18
size: .
J: TRBJ1-1
D: .
CDR3: CASSLTAPGIGSTEAFF
DNA: TGTGCCAGCTCACTCACAGCTCCGGGGATCGGGAGCACTGAAGCTTTCTTT

V: TRBV5-5
size: .
J: TRBJ2-2
D: .
CDR3: CASSLAWGGTGAGELFF
DNA: TGTGCCAGCAGCTTGGCCTGGGGGGGGACAGGCGCCGGGGAGCTGTTTTTT

V: TRBV2
size: few
J: TRBJ2-3
D: TRBD2
CDR3: CASRLGTSGRDTQYF
DNA: TGTGCCAGCAGGTTAGGGACTAGCGGGAGAGATACGCAGTATTTT

V: TRBV2
size: .
J: TRBJ2-2
D: .
CDR3: CASRRQPNTGELFF
DNA: TGTGCCAGCAGGCGACAGCCCAACACCGGGGAGCTGTTTTTT

V: TRBV6-5
size: .
J: TRBJ2-5
D: TRBD2
CDR3: CASKTSGKTQYF
DNA: TGTGCCAGCAAGACTAGCGGGAAGACCCAGTACTTC

V: TRBV5-1
size: .
J: TRBJ1-1
D: .
CDR3: CASSFMAGATRNTEAFF
DNA: TGCGCCAGCAGCTTTATGGCAGGGGCTACCAGGAACACTGAAGCTTTCTTT

V: TRBV6-5
size: .
J: TRBJ2-2
D: TRBD2
CDR3: CATGGGHGNTGELFF
DNA: TGTGCCACCGGCGGGGGGCATGGGAACACCGGGGAGCTGTTTTTT

V: TRBV15
size: .
J: TRBJ1-1
D: .
CDR3: CATSRGARGARVQPEAFF
DNA: TGTGCCACCAGCAGAGGGGCGCGGGGCGCGAGGGTCCAACCTGAAGCTTTCTTT

V: TRBV6-6
size: .
J: TRBJ1-1
D: TRBD1
CDR3: CASRGQGGNTEAFF
DNA: TGTGCCAGCAGGGGACAGGGAGGGAACACTGAAGCTTTCTTT

V: TRBV24-1
size: .
J: TRBJ2-7
D: TRBD2
CDR3: CATSDVGEGYEQYF
DNA: TGTGCCACCAGTGATGTAGGGGAGGGCTACGAGCAGTACTTC

V: TRBV7-2
size: .
J: TRBJ1-4
D: .
CDR3: CASSLGPGEKLFF
DNA: TGTGCCAGCAGCTTAGGGCCTGGTGAAAAACTGTTTTTT

V: TRBV27
size: .
J: TRBJ2-1
D: .
CDR3: CASSLLGGRRSNEQFF
DNA: TGTGCCAGCAGTTTACTGGGTGGGCGCCGAAGCAATGAGCAGTTCTTC

V: TRBV7-7
size: .
J: TRBJ2-7
D: TRBD1
CDR3: CASSPGTGGSYEQYF
DNA: TGTGCTAGCAGTCCCGGGACAGGGGGTTCCTACGAGCAGTACTTC

V: TRBV19
size: .
J: TRBJ2-1
D: TRBD2
CDR3: CASSPRLAGTIEQFF
DNA: TGTGCCAGTAGTCCTCGACTAGCGGGAACGATTGAGCAGTTCTTC

V: TRBV5-4
size: .
J: TRBJ2-1
D: .
CDR3: CASSPGEGTAGNEQFF
DNA: TGTGCCAGCAGCCCCGGGGAAGGTACGGCGGGCAATGAGCAGTTCTTC

V: TRBV7-8
size: .
J: TRBJ1-6
D: TRBD1
CDR3: CASSGTANSPLHF
DNA: TGTGCCAGCTCCGGGACAGCTAATTCACCCCTCCACTTT

V: TRBV7-2
size: .
J: TRBJ1-2
D: .
CDR3: CASSLAQNYGYTF
DNA: TGTGCCAGCAGCTTAGCTCAGAACTATGGCTACACCTTC

V: TRBV7-2
size: .
J: TRBJ2-2
D: .
CDR3: CASSLGSLNTGELFF
DNA: TGTGCCAGCAGCTTAGGGTCGCTAAACACCGGGGAGCTGTTTTTT

V: TRBV27
size: once
J: TRBJ2-1
D: TRBD2
CDR3: CASQLAGGPNEQFF
DNA: TGTGCCAGCCAACTAGCGGGAGGGCCTAATGAGCAGTTCTTC

V: TRBV6-5
size: few
J: TRBJ2-5
D: TRBD1
CDR3: CASRATGTGGETQYF
DNA: TGTGCCAGCAGAGCGACCGGGACAGGGGGAGAGACCCAGTACTTC

V: TRBV5-1
size: .
J: TRBJ2-7
D: .
CDR3: CASSLDYYEQYF
DNA: TGCGCCAGCAGCTTGGACTACTACGAGCAGTACTTC

V: TRBV5-5
size: .
J: TRBJ2-6
D: TRBD2
CDR3: CASSLFYFLAGLSGANVLTF
DNA: TGTGCCAGCAGCTTGTTTTACTTTCTAGCGGGGTTGTCTGGGGCCAACGTCCTGACTTTC

V: TRBV5-1
size: .
J: TRBJ2-7
D: TRBD1
CDR3: CASSSGTGDTYEQYF
DNA: TGCGCCAGCAGCTCCGGGACAGGGGACACCTACGAGCAGTACTTC

V: TRBV4-1
size: .
J: TRBJ2-1
D: TRBD2
CDR3: CARVTYGLAVPWGLYNEQFF
DNA: TGCGCCAGAGTAACTTATGGACTAGCGGTCCCCTGGGGCCTTTACAATGAGCAGTTCTTC

V: TRBV18
size: once
J: TRBJ1-3
D: TRBD1
CDR3: CASSPLQATGGSGNTIYF
DNA: TGTGCCAGCTCACCACTTCAAGCGACAGGGGGCTCTGGAAACACCATATATTTT

V: TRBV5-1
size: .
J: TRBJ2-7
D: .
CDR3: CASSLVSRGSYEQYF
DNA: TGCGCCAGCAGCTTGGTGTCCCGAGGATCCTACGAGCAGTACTTC

V: TRBV6-2/TRBV6-3
size: .
J: TRBJ2-5
D: TRBD1
CDR3: CASSRRQGMTQYF
DNA: TGTGCCAGCAGTAGGCGACAGGGGATGACCCAGTACTTC